This TCR beta chain is drawn from a study of blood T cell repertoires in COVID-19 (dated by TCRdb to the early 2020s). Describing the broader study: Samples from collaborators originated in the United States, Italy and Spain and spanned both the acute and convalescent phases of COVID-19. The material from the prospective study consisted of cDNA or gDNA derived from T cells, B-cell-depleted T cells, or PBMCs. The dataset comprised deeply sampled blood TCRbeta repertoires from subjects exposed to, actively infected with, or recovered from COVID-19. The repertoires were released in a freely available public database meant as a resource for research on the immune response to SARS-CoV-2. Samples were obtained from the ongoing ImmuneRACE study (first 160 participants) and from 1,200 or so subjects provided by 6 global collaborators. Sample metadata almost always included a de-identified subject ID, COVID-19 status, age in years and sex. HLA class I and class II types, where available, came from metadata supplied by the sample provider rather than from assay-based typing. Overall study results and their limits: The amount of clinical and demographic metadata varied by source and participant and was provided uncurated.

The immunoSEQ Assay, a bias-controlled multiplex PCR, was used to amplify TCRbeta CDR3 regions from genomic DNA. Per the original workflow: The number of nucleated cells in each sample was estimated by amplification of reference gene primers within the assay. Sequence reads were collapsed and filtered to measure the absolute abundance of every unique TCRbeta CDR3 rearrangement. Productive Simpson clonality was computed per sample as the square root of Simpson's diversity index over productive rearrangements. Imported from immuneACCESS, the table was reduced by TCRdb to in-frame sequences with V and J called. These copies leave out some clones; in studies compared against another copy, an unresolved V gene accounts for under half, and the cause of the remainder is not known. Clone size and the V and J calls come from that table; the DNA yielded D and trimming. The sample table holds more than 300,000 clones, of which roughly 89% were seen once. Roughly 1% of the sample rests with the top ten.

One collaborating source in Seattle enrolled patients while the patients were actively infected and followed the patients over time throughout the course of disease. Collaborating institutions collected whole blood in K2EDTA tubes following their own protocols. For TCRbeta analysis, collaborator samples were shipped as frozen whole blood, as isolated PBMCs, or as DNA extracted from either sample type. As concerns this clone: What antigen it recognizes has not been identified. Base qualities are missing; no much larger clone stands one base away.

This TCR came from a woman aged 40 to 49 with COVID-19, enrolled during active disease. The specimen sequenced was peripheral blood.

Read as DNA, the sequence is TGCGCCAGCAGCTTGGGTTTCTCCAGCGGAGGGGAAAAACTGTTTTTT. The translation is CASSLGFSSGGEKLFF. The chain links TRBV5-1 with TRBJ1-4, with the identity of the D gene unclear. V and J lose 0 bases and 8 bases, and a span of 17 bases separates them. The CDR3, cysteine through phenylalanine, is 16 amino acids long. Here the CDR3 DNA is all that survives: 48 bases in frame from base 1. CDR1 and CDR2 are drawn from the germline V gene: SGHRS, YFSETQ.